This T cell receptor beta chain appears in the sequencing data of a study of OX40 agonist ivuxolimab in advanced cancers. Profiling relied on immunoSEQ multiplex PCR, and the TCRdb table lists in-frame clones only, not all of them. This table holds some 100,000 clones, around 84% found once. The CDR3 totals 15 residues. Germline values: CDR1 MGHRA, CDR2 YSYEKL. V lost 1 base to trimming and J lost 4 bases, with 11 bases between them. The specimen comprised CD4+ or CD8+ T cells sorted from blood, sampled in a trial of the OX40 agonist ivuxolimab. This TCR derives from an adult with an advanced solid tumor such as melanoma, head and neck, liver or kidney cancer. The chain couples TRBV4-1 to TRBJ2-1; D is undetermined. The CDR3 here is CASSQVPSGYNEQFF. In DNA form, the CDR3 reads TGCGCCAGCAGCCAAGTGCCATCAGGATACAATGAGCAGTTCTTC.